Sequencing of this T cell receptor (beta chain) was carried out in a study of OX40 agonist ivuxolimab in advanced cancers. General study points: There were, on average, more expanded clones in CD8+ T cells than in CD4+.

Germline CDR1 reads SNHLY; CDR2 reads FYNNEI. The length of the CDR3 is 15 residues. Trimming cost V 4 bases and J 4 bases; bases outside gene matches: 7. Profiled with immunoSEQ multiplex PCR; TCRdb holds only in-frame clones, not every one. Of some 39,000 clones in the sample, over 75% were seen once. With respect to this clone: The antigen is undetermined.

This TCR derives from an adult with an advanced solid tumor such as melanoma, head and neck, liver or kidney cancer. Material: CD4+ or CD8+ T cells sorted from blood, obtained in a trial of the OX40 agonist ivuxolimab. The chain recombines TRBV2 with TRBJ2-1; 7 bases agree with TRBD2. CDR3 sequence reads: CASSGSGLEYNEQFF. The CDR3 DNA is TGTGCCAGCAGTGGTTCCGGACTAGAGTACAATGAGCAGTTCTTC.